Sequencing of this T cell receptor beta chain was carried out in a study of blood T cell repertoires in COVID-19 (dated by TCRdb to about 2020). Turning to the overall study: Samples from collaborators originated in the United States, Italy and Spain and spanned both the acute and convalescent phases of COVID-19. The prospective study material was composed of cDNA or gDNA derived from T cells, B-cell-depleted T cells, or PBMCs. Deeply sampled blood TCRbeta repertoires from subjects exposed to, actively infected with, or recovered from COVID-19 were included in the dataset. A freely available public database, intended as a resource for researchers studying the immune response to SARS-CoV-2, is where the repertoires were released. The samples were drawn from the first 160 participants of the ongoing ImmuneRACE study and from under 1,500 subjects provided by 6 global collaborators. Nearly every sample came with metadata listing a de-identified subject ID, COVID-19 status, age in years and sex. Where HLA class I and class II types were available, the types were taken from metadata supplied by the sample provider, not from assay-based typing.

The CDR3 runs 23 residues from the cysteine to the phenylalanine. The only DNA kept is the CDR3, 69 bases in frame from the first base. TCRbeta CDR3 regions were amplified from genomic DNA using the immunoSEQ Assay, a bias-controlled multiplex PCR. Processing in the source paper ran as follows. Nucleated cell counts per sample were estimated from amplification of reference gene primers within the assay. To quantify the absolute abundance of each unique TCRbeta CDR3 rearrangement, sequence reads were collapsed and filtered. For each sample, productive Simpson clonality was calculated as the square root of Simpson's diversity index across productive rearrangements. TCRdb's version of the immuneACCESS table is confined to in-frame rearrangements and falls short of the full clone set. An unresolved V gene accounts for under half of the shortfall where checked; the remainder is of unknown origin. That table gives V, J and clone size, and the DNA gave D and trimming. Counted in this sample were approximately 68,000 clones; 75% to 85% of them appeared once. The ten largest account for about 6% of the sample.

Details on this clone: No cognate antigen has been identified for it. Base qualities are missing; no much larger clone stands one base away.

Collaborating institutions collected whole blood in K2EDTA tubes following their own protocols. For TCRbeta analysis, collaborator samples were shipped as frozen whole blood, as isolated PBMCs, or as DNA extracted from either sample type. Broader findings and caveats from the paper: The amount of clinical and demographic metadata varied by source and participant and was provided uncurated.

Sequenced material: peripheral blood. This chain is built from TRBV21-1 and TRBJ2-2; the listed D gene, TRBD2, was not tested against the DNA. TRBV21-1 is flagged as a pseudogene. The TCR was taken from a woman aged 55-70 years with acute or convalescent COVID-19. The CDR3 region has the sequence CASSKPSPKRIRWKVWNTGELFF. The nucleotides are TGTGCCAGCAGCAAACCCTCTCCAAAGCGCATCCGGTGGAAAGTGTGGAACACCGGGGAGCTGTTTTTT.